Here is one T cell receptor beta chain with its context. The source of the sample is a study of cytomegalovirus exposure and HLA in healthy donors. V was cut by 2 bases and J by 1 base, with 9 bases left in between. The CDR3 contains 14 residues. CDR1 and CDR2 (germline): SGDLS, YYNGEE. The PCR used 60 Vbeta and 13 Jbeta primers. This table comes from immunoSEQ multiplex PCR, and its TCRdb copy is limited to in-frame clones, with some not included. The sample yields about 160,000 clones, about three quarters seen once. The sample was PBMCs. The sequence was obtained from a woman aged 50 to 60 in good health and CMV-seropositive. This chain connects TRBV9 to TRBJ1-1; D is possibly TRBD1 (5 bases). The CDR3 nucleotides are TGTGCCAGCAGCGTTGGGGCCTCGAACACTGAAGCTTTCTTT. Protein: CASSVGASNTEAFF.